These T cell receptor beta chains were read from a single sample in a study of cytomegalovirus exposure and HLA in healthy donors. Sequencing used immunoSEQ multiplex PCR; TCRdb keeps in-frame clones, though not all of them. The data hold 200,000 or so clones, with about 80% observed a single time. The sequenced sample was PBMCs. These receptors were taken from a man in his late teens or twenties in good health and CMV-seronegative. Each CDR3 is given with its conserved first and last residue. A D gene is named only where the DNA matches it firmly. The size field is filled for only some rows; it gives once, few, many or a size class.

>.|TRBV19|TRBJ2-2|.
CASRLGRSNTGELFF
TGTGCCAGTCGACTAGGACGGTCGAACACCGGGGAGCTGTTTTTT
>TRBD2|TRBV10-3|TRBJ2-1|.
CAIRQGLADDNEQFF
TGTGCCATCAGGCAGGGACTAGCGGACGACAATGAGCAGTTCTTC
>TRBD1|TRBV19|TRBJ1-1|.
CASSQRQGGNTEAFF
TGTGCCAGTAGTCAGAGACAGGGTGGGAACACTGAAGCTTTCTTT
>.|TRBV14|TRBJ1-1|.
CASSADRTFEAFF
TGTGCCAGCAGCGCCGACAGGACCTTTGAAGCTTTCTTT
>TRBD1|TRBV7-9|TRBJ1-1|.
CASSRGTASVNTEAFF
TGTGCCAGCAGCCGAGGGACAGCTTCCGTGAACACTGAAGCTTTCTTT
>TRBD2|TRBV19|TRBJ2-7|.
CASAVVAGPYEQYF
TGTGCCAGCGCTGTCGTAGCGGGTCCCTACGAGCAGTACTTC
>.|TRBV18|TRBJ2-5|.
CASSLRQQETQYF
TGTGCCAGCTCCCTCCGACAGCAAGAGACCCAGTACTTC
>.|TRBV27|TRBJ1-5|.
CASSLFGPYSNQPQHF
TGTGCCAGCAGTTTATTTGGCCCATATAGCAATCAGCCCCAGCATTTT
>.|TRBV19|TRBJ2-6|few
CASSTGSGANVLTF
TGTGCCAGTAGTACAGGTTCTGGGGCCAACGTCCTGACTTTC
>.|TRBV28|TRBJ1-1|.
CASSLWGGGNTEAFF
TGTGCCAGCAGTTTATGGGGGGGTGGAAACACTGAAGCTTTCTTT
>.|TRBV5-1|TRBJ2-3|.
CASTKSVSDTQYF
TGCGCCAGCACCAAGAGCGTCTCAGATACGCAGTATTTT
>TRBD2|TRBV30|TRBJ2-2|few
CAWTTGGGTGELFF
TGTGCCTGGACTACCGGCGGGGGGACCGGGGAGCTGTTTTTT
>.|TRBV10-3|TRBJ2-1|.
CAISEKPNAYNEQFF
TGTGCCATCAGTGAGAAACCTAACGCCTACAATGAGCAGTTCTTC
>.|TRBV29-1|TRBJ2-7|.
CSAREEEEQYF
TGCAGCGCAAGAGAAGAGGAAGAGCAGTACTTC
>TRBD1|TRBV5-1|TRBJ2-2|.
CASRVPGTGGVGELFF
TGCGCCAGCAGAGTACCCGGGACAGGGGGTGTCGGGGAGCTGTTTTTT
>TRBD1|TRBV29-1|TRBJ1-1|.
CSDHQGAEAFF
TGCAGCGACCACCAGGGGGCCGAAGCTTTCTTT
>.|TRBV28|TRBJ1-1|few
CASKGWGTEAFF
TGTGCCAGCAAGGGGTGGGGAACTGAAGCTTTCTTT
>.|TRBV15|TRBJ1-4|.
CATSREAGEGKLFF
TGTGCCACCAGCAGAGAGGCGGGTGAAGGGAAACTGTTTTTT
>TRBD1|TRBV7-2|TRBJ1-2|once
CASSLFRDSGYGYTF
TGTGCCAGCAGCTTATTTAGGGACAGTGGCTATGGCTACACCTTC
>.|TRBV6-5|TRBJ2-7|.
CASSRNPTELYEQYF
TGTGCCAGCAGCCGAAACCCGACAGAGCTCTACGAGCAGTACTTC
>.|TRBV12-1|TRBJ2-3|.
CASSYRDRSTDTQYF
TGTGCCAGCAGCTACCGGGATCGGAGCACAGATACGCAGTATTTT
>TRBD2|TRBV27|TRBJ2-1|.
CASNGLARPGEQFF
TGTGCCAGCAACGGACTAGCCCGGCCCGGTGAGCAGTTCTTC
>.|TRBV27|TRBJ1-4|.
CASSPPGGEKLFF
TGTGCCAGCAGTCCCCCCGGGGGTGAAAAACTGTTTTTT
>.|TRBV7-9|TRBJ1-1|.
CASSFPSTEALF
TGTGCCAGCAGCTTTCCGAGTACTGAAGCTCTCTTT
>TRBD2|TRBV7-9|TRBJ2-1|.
CASSNKAGAGNEQFF
TGTGCCAGCAGCAATAAAGCGGGAGCGGGCAATGAGCAGTTCTTC
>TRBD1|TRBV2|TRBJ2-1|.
CASIIGPDRGGGYNEQFF
TGTGCCAGCATAATTGGCCCCGACAGGGGCGGAGGATACAATGAGCAGTTCTTC
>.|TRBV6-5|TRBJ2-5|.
CASTGGFQETQYF
TGTGCCAGCACCGGCGGTTTCCAAGAGACCCAGTACTTC
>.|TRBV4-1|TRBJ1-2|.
CASSHVDGGDYGYTF
TGCGCCAGCAGCCATGTTGACGGGGGAGACTATGGCTACACCTTC
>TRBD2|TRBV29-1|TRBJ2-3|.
CSVALRGTSGTDTQYF
TGCAGCGTCGCATTGCGGGGGACTAGCGGTACAGATACGCAGTATTTT
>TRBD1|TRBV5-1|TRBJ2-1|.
CASSLTSLGTDYNEQFF
TGCGCCAGCAGCCTTACGTCTTTGGGGACAGATTACAATGAGCAGTTCTTC
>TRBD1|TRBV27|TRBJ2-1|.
CASSLGQGPNEQFF
TGTGCCAGCAGTTTGGGACAGGGGCCGAATGAGCAGTTCTTC
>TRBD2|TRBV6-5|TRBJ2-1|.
CATERLAGTKNEQFF
TGTGCCACCGAGAGACTAGCCGGGACGAAAAATGAGCAGTTCTTC